This T cell receptor (beta chain) was sequenced during a study of tumor-infiltrating lymphocytes in primary liver carcinoma. Taking roughly 20-34 mg of unsorted bulk tissue, the authors co-extracted RNA and DNA. The CDR3 sequence is 13 residues long. Researchers generated TCR beta cDNA from roughly 500 ng of total RNA, relying on a constant-region primer. Three rounds of nested multiplex PCR with slightly modified ARM-PCR produced TCR beta libraries. Primers for the first two PCR rounds were TRBV1-TRBV30 forward primers and a C-beta reverse primer (around 10 cycles per round). TCRdb reanalysed the multiplex PCR reads using MiXCR and keeps one entry per CDR3 protein. This table has 25,000 or so distinct CDR3 sequences, more than 70% appearing once. A note on this clonotype: The junction does not match germline at one end; this may be a read error.

The TCR originated in a woman aged 25 to 39 with primary liver carcinoma and hepatitis B virus infection. The chain joins TRBV12-3 or TRBV12-4 to TRBJ1-1; a possible D gene is TRBD1 (5 bases). Material for sequencing was liver tumor tissue from sampling region 5. Subset defined: tumor region T5, tumor centre. The CDR3 DNA reads TGTGCCAGCAGTCCTGGGGGGGGTATTGAGGCTTTATTT. This translates into CASSPGGGIEALF.